The 18 T cell receptor beta chains below come from one sample, sequenced in a study of Graves' ophthalmopathy and Graves' hyperthyroidism listed by TCRdb under 2018. Sequencing instrument: Illumina HiSeq 2000. For repertoire sequencing, the TCR beta CDR3 regions were amplified from RNA transcripts. HTBI primers and the Qiagen OneStep RT-PCR kit were used in a first-round RT-PCR, which was followed by a second-round multiplex PCR, size selection and purification. In TCRdb, the public reads were trimmed at Q25 with fastp and aligned with MiXCR, with productive beta chains retained. Each entry is one CDR3 protein sequence, shown with its most common DNA and genes. In this sample the table shows roughly 700,000 distinct CDR3 sequences, around 40% of which occur a single time. The ten biggest clones cover about 40% of the sample. The sequenced sample was peripheral blood. These receptors were obtained from an adult man with Graves' ophthalmopathy.

This clonotype has only a few counts. The V call is TRBV7-9, the J call TRBJ1-4; possible D gene TRBD1, 5 bases. The length of the CDR3 is 14 residues. V shed 5 bases and J shed 3 bases, with 10 bases lying between them. The germline V gene has CDR1 SEHNR and CDR2 FQNEAQ (reference sequence). CDR3 bases: TGTGCCAGCAGCCAGTCAGGGCCTAATGAAAAACTGTTTTTT. Translated, it gives CASSQSGPNEKLFF.

This clonotype occurred a few times. The rearrangement joins TRBV19 to TRBJ1-2; D gene unclear. The ends were cut back, 8 bases at V and 4 bases at J, with 17 bases in the middle. The CDR3 is made up of 14 amino acids. Germline values: CDR1 LNHDA, CDR2 SQIVND (reference sequence). The CDR3 sequence: CASSDGVVIYGYTF. The CDR3 DNA is TGTGCCAGTTCTGACGGGGTTGTGATCTATGGCTACACCTTC.

In its sample, this clonotype was seen a few times. The chain links TRBV25-1 to TRBJ1-4, with D uncertain. Germline V gene sequence: CDR1 MGHDK, CDR2 SYGVNS. Deletions cut 6 bases from V and 3 bases from J, with 11 bases between. The CDR3 runs to 14 residues. The CDR3 protein is CASSQDRSNEKLFF. CDR3 sequence (DNA): TGTGCCAGCAGCCAAGATCGATCTAATGAAAAACTGTTTTTT.

The chain is built from TRBV12-3 or TRBV12-4 and TRBJ2-5; D remains unclear. The CDR3 spans 14 residues. V gave up 2 bases and J gave up 5 bases, with 12 bases separating them. In nucleotides, the CDR3 is TGTGCCAGCAGTTTATCATGGGGTGATGAGACCCAGTACTTC. It specifies CASSLSWGDETQYF.

Regarding this clonotype: One junction end does not reproduce the germline sequence, and a read error may be involved. V gene TRBV11-1 combines with J gene TRBJ2-5; 11 nucleotides agree with TRBD2. Per germline, CDR1 SGHAT and CDR2 FQDESV (reference sequence). This CDR3 contains 15 residues. The CDR3 protein is CASSPGTSGQETQCF. CDR3 nucleotides: TGTGCCAGCAGCCCCGGGACTAGCGGACAAGAGACCCAGTGCTTC.

This clonotype was seen just once. The chain joins TRBV2 to TRBJ1-2, with D maybe TRBD1 (5 bases). CDR1 is SNHLY, CDR2 FYNNEI, per germline. Between the trimmed V and J ends, which lost 8 bases and 8 bases, there was a span of 15 bases. This CDR3 region has 12 residues. The DNA of the CDR3 is TGTGCCAGCCCCCCGGGGGTATGGGGCTACACCTTC. As protein: CASPPGVWGYTF.

In this sample, this clonotype turned up a few times. This chain joins TRBV11-1 and TRBJ1-1; D is undetermined. The CDR3 length is 13 residues. Germline V gene data show CDR1 as SGHAT and CDR2 as FQDESV (reference sequence). Trimming took off 0 bases at V and 8 bases at J, with 10 bases between the two ends. The CDR3 DNA follows: TGTGCCAGCAGCTTAGCGCCCTGGGCAGAAGCTTTCTTT. Its translation: CASSLAPWAEAFF.

The V and J genes are TRBV15 and TRBJ1-2; D gene ambiguous. CDR1 LNHNV and CDR2 YYDKDF come from the germline V gene (reference sequence). The CDR3 is 15 residues long. Trimming took off 5 bases at V and 4 bases at J, with 17 bases between the two ends. The CDR3 sequence is CATSSLRPRGYGYTF. The CDR3 bases are TGTGCCACCAGCTCACTACGTCCTCGGGGCTATGGCTACACCTTC.

The genes are TRBV19 and TRBJ2-5; 16 nucleotides align to TRBD2. The trim removed 3 bases at V and 6 bases at J, leaving 10 bases unmatched. The CDR3 covers 18 residues. Germline V lookup: CDR1 LNHDA, CDR2 SQIVND (reference sequence). The CDR3 is CASSIVGTSGRAGKTQYF. CDR3 bases: TGTGCCAGTAGTATTGTCGGGACTAGCGGGAGGGCCGGTAAGACCCAGTACTTC. The full variable domain, completed using reference TRBV19 and TRBJ2-5, is DGGITQSPKYLFRKEGQNVTLSCEQNLNHDAMYWYRQDPGQGLRLIYYSQIVNDFQKGDIAEGYSVSREKKESFPLTVTSAQKNPTAFYLCASSIVGTSGRAGKTQYFGPGTRLLVL.

About this clonotype: A junction end diverges from the germline sequence, so it may reflect a read error. The chain has TRBV10-2 and TRBJ1-5; the D is unclear. The germline CDR1 and CDR2 sequences are WSHSY and SAAADI. This CDR3 comprises 15 residues. CDR3 coding DNA: TGCGCCAGCAATGAGTCGACACGTAACAATCAGCCCCAGCATTTT. This translates into CASNESTRNNQPQHF.

This clonotype was detected only a few times. The chain joins TRBV14 to TRBJ1-5; unclear D gene. The CDR3 consists of 12 residues. Germline V gene data show CDR1 as SGHDN and CDR2 as FVKESK. Trimming pared 4 bases from V and 5 bases from J, leaving 6 bases between. The DNA of the CDR3 is TGTGCCAGCAGCCGCCCAGATCAGCCCCAGCATTTT. Its protein is CASSRPDQPQHF. Together with reference TRBV14 and TRBJ1-5, the CDR3 gives the full variable domain: EAGVTQFPSHSVIEKGQTVTLRCDPISGHDNLYWYRRVMGKEIKFLLHFVKESKQDESGMPNNRFLAERTGGTYSTLKVQPAELEDSGVYFCASSRPDQPQHFGDGTRLSIL.

CDR3 bases: TGTGCCAGCAGCCGGACTAGTAGGAGGTACGAGCAGTACTTC. Its translation: CASSRTSRRYEQYF. The chain is built from TRBV10-3 and TRBJ2-7; 7 bases match TRBD2. The germline CDR1 and CDR2 sequences are ENHRY and SYGVKD. V was clipped by 10 bases and J by 4 bases; unmatched bases: 13. This CDR3 contains 14 residues.

This clonotype was seen repeatedly, ten times or more. CDR3 in amino acids: CATSSSWTGGTGELFF. The CDR3 DNA follows: TGTGCCACCAGCAGTTCATGGACGGGGGGGACCGGGGAGCTGTTTTTT. The rearrangement uses TRBV15 and TRBJ2-2; 8 nucleotides match TRBD2. V was clipped by 3 bases and J by 5 bases; unmatched bases: 8. Looked up from germline, CDR1 is LNHNV and CDR2 is YYDKDF (reference sequence). This CDR3 is 16 amino acids long.

V gene TRBV29-1 combines with J gene TRBJ1-2, with D maybe TRBD1 (6 bases). Trimming took off 6 bases at V and 3 bases at J, with 11 bases between the two ends. Per germline, CDR1 SQVTM and CDR2 ANQGSEA. There are 12 residues in the CDR3. The CDR3 region is CSVGPGDYGYTF. As DNA, the CDR3 is TGCAGCGTAGGTCCAGGGGACTATGGCTACACCTTC. Full variable domain (remainder filled in from reference TRBV29-1 and TRBJ1-2): SAVISQKPSRDICQRGTSLTIQCQVDSQVTMMFWYRQQPGQSLTLIATANQGSEATYESGFVIDKFPISRPNLTFSTLTVSNMSPEDSSIYLCSVGPGDYGYTFGSGTRLTVV.

Details on this clonotype: The final CDR3 position lacks the conserved phenylalanine or tryptophan, pointing to a likely read error. The rearrangement uses TRBV2 and TRBJ1-1, with D uncertain. Trimming removed 6 bases from V and 0 bases from J, with 11 bases in between. Germline V CDR1 and CDR2: SNHLY, FYNNEI. The CDR3 covers 14 residues. The CDR3 region is CASSPGNMNTEAFS. The DNA of the CDR3 is TGTGCCAGCAGCCCAGGTAACATGAACACTGAAGCTTTCTCT.

This clonotype occurred a few times. V gene TRBV7-2 combines with J gene TRBJ2-5; TRBD2 aligns across 10 bases. The CDR3 spans 15 residues. Germline V gives CDR1 SGHTA, CDR2 FQGNSA. V shed 2 bases, J shed 5 bases, and the junction held 5 bases outside the gene matches. As DNA, the CDR3 is TGTGCCAGCAGCTTAACTAGCGGGAATTGGGAGACCCAGTACTTC. Its protein product is CASSLTSGNWETQYF.

This clonotype was observed a few times. V usage is TRBV20-1 and J usage is TRBJ1-5, with 8 bases aligning to TRBD1. V dropped 0 bases and J dropped 4; count of bases not matched to a gene: 5. Germline V gives CDR1 DFQATT, CDR2 SNEGSKA (reference sequence). This CDR3 region has 15 residues. CDR3 sequence: CSAREAGGYNQPQHF. CDR3 sequence (DNA): TGCAGTGCTAGAGAGGCAGGGGGCTATAATCAGCCCCAGCATTTT.

The V and J genes are TRBV25-1 and TRBJ2-6; D is possibly TRBD2 (6 bases). Trimming took 6 bases from V and 2 from J, leaving 14 bases between them. The CDR3 sequence is 16 residues long. The V gene's germline CDR1 is MGHDK and CDR2 SYGVNS. The CDR3: CASSVDPGAGANVLTF. Written as DNA, the CDR3 is TGTGCCAGCAGCGTAGACCCGGGGGCTGGGGCCAACGTCCTGACTTTC.